This TCR beta chain was retrieved from a study of breast tumors, draining lymph nodes, adjacent tissues. General study results and limits: Most tumor T cells seemingly derive from lymph node, then expand in tumor. The lymph node origin of tumor T cells was framed as consistent with a hypothesis, not demonstrated. Compared with lymph nodes, tumors were less diverse; compared with nontumor tissue, more.

This clonotype has only a few counts. Its matching antigen is unknown. The lymph nodes were axillary draining lymph nodes from breast cancer patients. V was trimmed by 2 bases and J by 5 bases, leaving 13 bases between them. The CDR3 length is 14 residues. The germline CDR1 and CDR2 sequences are GTSNPN and SVGIG (reference sequence). Using its own MiXCR run on the multiplex PCR reads, TCRdb lists one record per CDR3 protein. The table has roughly 110,000 distinct CDR3 sequences, roughly 29% seen once. This clonotype originated in a female donor with breast cancer. Some clones in this sample may be carry-over from other donors' samples. Sequencing used axillary lymph node tissue. The chain joins TRBV30 to TRBJ1-5; D possibly corresponds to TRBD1 (6 bases). The CDR3 spells CAWSRGGGDQPQHF. The CDR3 nucleotides read TGTGCCTGGAGTAGGGGGGGGGGTGATCAGCCCCAGCATTTT.